This T cell receptor beta chain emerged from a study of patients and donors after allogeneic stem cell transplantation. The CDR3 has 11 residues. Trimming took off 7 bases at V and 12 bases at J, with 15 bases between the two ends. TCRdb re-derived calls from the RT-PCR reads in MiXCR, one entry per CDR3 protein. Here the sample spans over 200,000 distinct CDR3 sequences, less than 50% being singletons. The V call is TRBV12-3 or TRBV12-4, the J call TRBJ1-2, with D tentatively TRBD1 (5 bases). The sample consisted of blood, either unsorted or a sorted T cell fraction (not recorded which). This clonotype was sampled from a human donor who was either an allogeneic HSCT recipient or a stem cell or donor lymphocyte infusion donor (not recorded which). It is not recorded whose cells these are; they may come from a transplant donor. The CDR3 here is CASTQDSPDTF. For the CDR3, the DNA is TGTGCCAGCACCCAAGACAGCCCGGACACCTTC.